Below are 28 T cell receptor beta chains sequenced from a single sample in a study of blood T cell repertoires in COVID-19. Profiling relied on immunoSEQ multiplex PCR, and the TCRdb table lists in-frame clones only, not all of them. The sample lists around 94,000 clones; 86% were seen once. Sequenced: peripheral blood. Source of these receptors: a man aged 80 or over with acute or convalescent COVID-19.

The chain uses TRBV28 and TRBJ2-2, with 7 bases identical to TRBD1. The ends lost 10 bases at V and 3 bases at J; junction bases unmatched: 8. CDR1 and CDR2 (germline): MDHEN, SYDVKM. There are 14 residues in the CDR3. CDR3 protein: CATTGTDYTGELFF. DNA of the CDR3: TGTGCCACCACGGGGACAGATTACACCGGGGAGCTGTTTTTT.

This sequence joins TRBV4-3 and TRBJ2-7; weak D call: TRBD1 (7 bases). From germline, CDR1 is LGHNA and CDR2 YSLEER. V dropped 3 bases and J dropped 3 bases, with 18 bases sitting between them. The CDR3 contains 16 residues. CDR3 amino acids: CASSQGLGAGGYEQYF. The CDR3 DNA follows: TGCGCCAGCAGCCAGGGACTTGGGGCAGGGGGCTACGAGCAGTACTTC.

The chain recombines TRBV29-1 with TRBJ2-7; TRBD1 might be the D (5 bases). The CDR3 is 13 residues long. V lost 3 bases, J lost 2 bases, and 11 bases lay in between. The germline gives CDR1 SQVTM, CDR2 ANQGSEA. CDR3 DNA: TGCAGCGTTGATTTGCGACAGCCCTACGAGCAGTACTTC. Its translation: CSVDLRQPYEQYF.

This clone has a handful of counts. The chain carries TRBV2 and TRBJ1-3, with 7 bases that match TRBD1. J gave up 10 bases and V 2 bases, and 11 bases lay outside the gene matches. The germline V gene encodes CDR1 SNHLY and CDR2 FYNNEI. The CDR3 extends over 15 amino acids. Here the CDR3 reads CASSETGQAPGTIYF. The CDR3 nucleotides are TGTGCCAGCAGTGAAACCGGACAGGCCCCTGGGACCATATATTTT.

The chain recombines TRBV7-2 with TRBJ2-7; TRBD2 agrees at 10 bases. This CDR3 is built from 14 residues. The V and J ends lost 4 bases and 4 bases, in that order; junction bases with no gene match: 4. Germline V gives CDR1 SGHTA, CDR2 FQGNSA. CDR3 DNA: TGTGCCAGCAGCTCTAGCGGGAGTCTGTACGAGCAGTACTTC. It translates to CASSSSGSLYEQYF. Supplemented by reference TRBV7-2 and TRBJ2-7, the full variable domain reads GAGVSQSPSNKVTEKGKDVELRCDPISGHTALYWYRQSLGQGLEFLIYFQGNSAPDKSGLPSDRFSAERTGGSVSTLTIQRTQQEDSAVYLCASSSSGSLYEQYFGPGTRLTVT.

CDR3 in DNA: TGCGCCAGCAGGAATAGCGGGGGCACAGATACGCAGTATTTT. This encodes CASRNSGGTDTQYF. The chain carries TRBV5-1 and TRBJ2-3; 8 positions match TRBD2. Germline V CDR1 and CDR2: SGHRS, YFSETQ. The CDR3 has 14 amino acids. J gave up 1 base and V 5 bases, and 3 bases lay outside the gene matches. The full variable domain, its missing parts supplied by reference TRBV5-1 and TRBJ2-3, is KAGVTQTPRYLIKTRGQQVTLSCSPISGHRSVSWYQQTPGQGLQFLFEYFSETQRNKGNFPGRFSGRQFSNSRSEMNVSTLELGDSALYLCASRNSGGTDTQYFGPGTRLTVL.

V usage is TRBV21-1 and J usage is TRBJ2-7; the table calls TRBD1, which could not be checked here. The DNA end favors TRBJ2-5, so the J call may be wrong. TRBV21-1 constitutes a pseudogene. CDR3 length equals 14 residues. CDR3 in amino acids: CASSKGRAQETQYF. The DNA for the CDR3 is TGTGCCAGCAGCAAAGGCAGGGCCCAAGAGACCCAGTACTTC.

The CDR3 region is CASSSPGQGYEQYF. In nucleotides, the CDR3 is TGTGCCAGCAGTTCACCGGGACAGGGCTACGAGCAGTACTTC. The genes are TRBV28 and TRBJ2-7; 9 bases map to TRBD1. This CDR3 has 14 residues. Trimming took 4 bases from V and 3 from J; bases not matched to a gene: 4. Germline-derived CDR1 and CDR2 are MDHEN and SYDVKM.

V gene TRBV6-2 or TRBV6-3 combines with J gene TRBJ2-1; TRBD2 agrees at 15 bases. V gave up 2 bases and J gave up 8 bases; unmatched junction bases: 10. This CDR3 comprises 18 residues. CDR1 and CDR2 (germline): MNHEY, SVGEGT. The CDR3 sequence: CASSYGLAGGPTWDEQFF. CDR3 coding DNA: TGTGCCAGCAGTTACGGACTAGCGGGAGGGCCCACTTGGGATGAGCAGTTCTTC.

This rearrangement joins TRBV29-1 to TRBJ1-5; perhaps TRBD1 as D (6 bases). CDR1 SQVTM and CDR2 ANQGSEA come from the germline V gene. The CDR3 loop spans 13 amino acids. V dropped 4 bases and J dropped 4 bases, with 11 bases sitting between them. CDR3 sequence reads: CSVGERGNQPQHF. CDR3 DNA: TGCAGCGTTGGGGAAAGGGGGAATCAGCCCCAGCATTTT.

The chain uses TRBV27 and TRBJ2-7, with TRBD1 as a possible D gene (6 bases). In germline, CDR1 is MNHEY, CDR2 SMNVEV (reference sequence). V was trimmed by 0 bases and J by 5 bases, leaving 17 bases between them. The CDR3 is made up of 16 amino acids. The CDR3 loop is CASSLSIKGVGHEQYF. In DNA, the CDR3 is TGTGCCAGCAGTTTATCGATAAAGGGGGTTGGCCACGAGCAGTACTTC.

The chain combines TRBV5-1 with TRBJ2-5; 12 positions agree with TRBD2. CDR3 length: 15 amino acids. In germline, CDR1 is SGHRS, CDR2 YFSETQ. The ends lost 4 bases at V and 2 bases at J; junction bases unmatched: 3. The CDR3 reads CASSPGLAGQETQYF. Here the CDR3 DNA reads TGCGCCAGCAGCCCAGGACTAGCGGGACAAGAGACCCAGTACTTC.

The chain combines TRBV4-1 with TRBJ1-2; D gene unclear. The V gene lost 0 bases and the J gene lost 8 bases, with 13 bases spanning the gap. This CDR3 is 14 amino acids long. CDR1 is MGHRA and CDR2 is YSYEKL in the germline V gene. In DNA, the CDR3 is TGCGCCAGCAGCCAAGAGGAGGGTTCAGGCGGCTACACCTTC. Translation: CASSQEEGSGGYTF.

The chain joins TRBV7-2 to TRBJ2-5, with a tentative D call TRBD1 (6 bases). V lost 6 bases, J lost 5 bases, and 19 bases lay in between. The V gene's germline CDR1 is SGHTA and CDR2 FQGNSA. The length of the CDR3 is 15 residues. The CDR3 nucleotides read TGTGCCAGCAGGGGCCAGGGGAGTCCTTTCGAGACCCAGTACTTC. Amino acid sequence: CASRGQGSPFETQYF.

V and J are TRBV7-8 and TRBJ1-6; possibly TRBD1 for D (6 bases). The CDR3 extends over 13 amino acids. With 4 bases removed from V and 8 bases from J, the gap between germline ends came to 9 bases. Germline assignment: CDR1 SGHVS and CDR2 FQNEAQ. The CDR3 DNA reads TGTGCCAGCAGCTGGAACAGGGATTCACCCCTCCACTTT. This gives the protein CASSWNRDSPLHF.

For the CDR3, the DNA is TGTGCCAGCAGCTCGAGGACAGGGTACGGCTACACCTTC. This gives the protein CASSSRTGYGYTF. The V and J genes are TRBV7-2 and TRBJ1-2; 8 bases align to TRBD1. With V trimmed by 4 bases and J by 8 bases, 6 bases remained unmatched. Germline CDR1 SGHTA, CDR2 FQGNSA. The CDR3 contains 13 residues.

V gene TRBV18 combines with J gene TRBJ2-1; 14 bases are shared with TRBD2. With V trimmed by 3 bases and J by 9 bases, 4 bases remained unmatched. Germline CDR1 reads KGHSH; CDR2 reads LQKENI. This CDR3 contains 15 residues. The CDR3 sequence is CASSPGLAGVFEQFF. The CDR3 nucleotides are TGTGCCAGCTCACCGGGACTAGCGGGAGTATTTGAGCAGTTCTTC.

The CDR3 here is CASSVRTGGANTGELFF. CDR3 coding DNA: TGTGCCAGCAGCGTCAGAACAGGGGGCGCAAACACCGGGGAGCTGTTTTTT. V is TRBV9 and J is TRBJ2-2; 9 bases line up with TRBD1. Germline CDR1 reads SGDLS; CDR2 reads YYNGEE. The CDR3 contains 17 residues. Trimming removed 2 bases from V and 2 bases from J; junction bases left unmatched: 7.

This clone was recorded a few times. This chain connects TRBV12-3 or TRBV12-4 to TRBJ1-5; the D gene is possibly TRBD1 (5 bases). The CDR3 sequence is 12 residues long. V was shortened by 8 bases and J by 7 bases, with 12 bases between the two germline ends. The CDR3 protein is CASGTGRQPQHF. The CDR3 DNA is TGTGCCAGCGGAACAGGTCGACAGCCCCAGCATTTT.

The chain couples TRBV14 to TRBJ2-2, with 12 bases aligning to TRBD2. The CDR3 is made up of 15 amino acids. Germline V gene lookup returns CDR1 SGHDN and CDR2 FVKESK. V was pared by 1 base and J by 9 bases, with 3 bases of the junction left unmatched. CDR3 loop: CASSQVTSGRRELFF. CDR3 coding DNA: TGTGCCAGCAGCCAAGTAACTAGCGGGAGGCGGGAGCTGTTTTTT.

The chain combines TRBV7-8 with TRBJ1-2, with 7 positions matching TRBD1. V shed 2 bases and J 3 bases; nucleotides not matched to a gene: 9. Germline V lookup: CDR1 SGHVS, CDR2 FQNEAQ. The CDR3 has 16 amino acids. CDR3 DNA: TGTGCCAGCAGCTTATATGGGGGGACAGCTTACTATGGCTACACCTTC. Translated: CASSLYGGTAYYGYTF.

The V and J genes are TRBV28 and TRBJ1-3; TRBD1 matches at 8 bases. CDR1 and CDR2 (germline): MDHEN, SYDVKM. The ends lost 6 bases at V and 0 bases at J; junction bases unmatched: 7. The CDR3 is 16 residues long. The CDR3: CASRATGASSGNTIYF. CDR3 coding DNA: TGTGCCAGCAGGGCGACAGGGGCCAGCTCTGGAAACACCATATATTTT. The variable domain in full, completed from reference TRBV28 and TRBJ1-3, reads DVKVTQSSRYLVKRTGEKVFLECVQDMDHENMFWYRQDPGLGLRLIYFSYDVKMKEKGDIPEGYSVSREKKERFSLILESASTNQTSMYLCASRATGASSGNTIYFGEGSWLTVV.

This clone came up a few times. The chain uses TRBV12-3 or TRBV12-4 and TRBJ2-1; no clear D gene. The germline V and J ends were trimmed by 4 bases and 9 bases, with 10 bases remaining between them. The CDR3 has 12 residues. CDR3 protein: CASSSSPGEQFF. DNA of the CDR3: TGTGCCAGCAGTTCTTCCCCAGGTGAGCAGTTCTTC.

The chain carries TRBV4-2 and TRBJ1-1; tentative D call: TRBD1 (6 bases). The germline V gene has CDR1 LGHNA and CDR2 YNFKEQ. The CDR3 length is 14 residues. Trimming took 0 bases from V and 10 from J, leaving 15 bases between them. In DNA form, the CDR3 reads TGTGCCAGCAGCCAAGAGGTTGGCAGGGGCCCAGCTTTCTTT. This sequence encodes CASSQEVGRGPAFF.

The genes are TRBV28 and TRBJ1-6; 7 bases are a match to TRBD1. The CDR3 covers 14 residues. The V gene end was trimmed by 6 bases and the J gene end by 5 bases; junction bases not matched to a gene: 4. CDR1 is MDHEN, CDR2 SYDVKM, per germline. CDR3 sequence reads: CASSPDRNNSPLHF. As DNA, the CDR3 is TGTGCCAGCAGCCCGGACAGGAATAATTCACCCCTCCACTTT.

This sequence joins TRBV6-2 or TRBV6-3 and TRBJ1-1; 9 nucleotides match TRBD1. CDR1 is MNHEY and CDR2 is SVGEGT in the germline V gene. The ends lost 6 bases at V and 1 base at J; junction bases unmatched: 9. The CDR3 length is 16 residues. CDR3 coding DNA: TGTGCCAGCAGCGGACAGGGGCTCCCCGCGAACACTGAAGCTTTCTTT. The encoded protein is CASSGQGLPANTEAFF.

The rearrangement uses TRBV28 and TRBJ2-7, with 13 positions matching TRBD2. The CDR3 is 14 amino acids. Germline V lookup: CDR1 MDHEN, CDR2 SYDVKM. With V trimmed by 4 bases and J by 4 bases, 1 base remained unmatched. In nucleotides, the CDR3 is TGTGCCAGCAGTTGGGGACTAGCGGGATACGAGCAGTACTTC. Translating gives CASSWGLAGYEQYF.

The chain links TRBV19 to TRBJ1-1; the match to TRBD1 covers 8 bases. The CDR3 loop spans 16 amino acids. Germline CDR1 and CDR2: LNHDA and SQIVND (reference sequence). V lost 1 base, J lost 3 bases, and 7 bases stayed unmatched. The CDR3 spells CASSIGAGGVYTEAFF. The DNA of the CDR3 is TGTGCCAGTAGTATAGGGGCAGGGGGCGTCTACACTGAAGCTTTCTTT.